These 20 T cell receptor beta chains came from one sample sequenced in a study of blood T cell repertoires in COVID-19. Produced via immunoSEQ multiplex PCR; TCRdb's table is partial and in-frame only. The table includes about 200,000 clones, 88% detected once. The material sequenced was peripheral blood. Every receptor here comes from a man aged 18 to 35 with active or convalescent COVID-19.

The chain uses TRBV1 and TRBJ1-5; the table's D call, TRBD1, has no DNA check behind it. TRBV1 is listed as a pseudogene. This CDR3 has 17 amino acids. The DNA for the CDR3 is TGCACCAGCAGCCACACTTGGCGGACAGGGACCAATCAGCCCCAGCATTTT. This codes for CTSSHTWRTGTNQPQHF.

The chain combines TRBV6-2 or TRBV6-3 with TRBJ1-2; 8 bases agree with TRBD1. CDR1 and CDR2 (germline): MNHEY, SVGEGT. This CDR3 has 11 amino acids. Losses at the gene ends were 5 bases for V and 7 bases for J; bases not matched to a gene: 0. The CDR3 spells CASSQGAGYTF. The DNA of the CDR3 is TGTGCCAGCAGTCAGGGGGCTGGCTACACCTTC.

This sequence joins TRBV6-5 and TRBJ1-2; D possibly corresponds to TRBD1 (6 bases). V lost 10 bases to trimming and J lost 6 bases, with 18 bases between them. The germline V gene encodes CDR1 MNHEY and CDR2 SVGAGI. This CDR3 is built from 13 residues. CDR3 nucleotide sequence: TGTGCCACCGGGGGCGGGGGGCATGATGGCTACACCTTC. Its protein is CATGGGGHDGYTF.

The chain employs TRBV5-4 and TRBJ1-1, with no clear D. Germline V gene lookup returns CDR1 SGHNT and CDR2 YYREEE (reference sequence). The CDR3 has 15 residues. The V end lost 0 bases, the J end lost 1 base, and 10 bases lay between the germline ends. CDR3 loop: CASSLESGRNTEAFF. DNA of the CDR3: TGTGCCAGCAGCTTGGAATCCGGGAGGAACACTGAAGCTTTCTTT.

The chain recombines TRBV3-1 (or the pseudogene TRBV3-2) with TRBJ2-1; 14 bases match TRBD2. The germline V gene encodes CDR1 LGHDT and CDR2 YNNKEL (reference sequence). Losses at the gene ends were 0 bases for V and 4 bases for J; bases not matched to a gene: 2. The CDR3 runs to 17 residues. The CDR3 bases are TGTGCCAGCAGCCAAGATCGACTAGCGGGGGGGTACAATGAGCAGTTCTTC. Translation: CASSQDRLAGGYNEQFF.

This rearrangement joins TRBV13 to TRBJ2-1, with 12 bases lining up with TRBD2. V trimming: 5 bases; J trimming: 12 bases; junction bases outside the gene matches: 14. Germline lookup yields CDR1 PRHDT and CDR2 FYEKMQ (reference sequence). CDR3 length: 16 residues. CDR3 nucleotide sequence: TGTGCCAGCAGCCCTAGAAGGCTAGCGGGAGGGCCACGGCAGTTCTTC. This codes for CASSPRRLAGGPRQFF.

The gene calls are TRBV5-4 and TRBJ1-4; possibly TRBD1 for D (5 bases). From germline, CDR1 is SGHNT and CDR2 YYREEE (reference sequence). The CDR3 spans 16 residues. V was shortened by 4 bases and J by 0 bases, with 13 bases between the two germline ends. The CDR3 sequence: CASSHSGGATNEKLFF. DNA of the CDR3: TGTGCCAGCAGCCACTCCGGGGGGGCAACTAATGAAAAACTGTTTTTT.

Here the CDR3 reads CAFDRGMNTEAFF. The CDR3 bases are TGTGCCTTTGACAGGGGTATGAACACTGAAGCTTTCTTT. The chain joins TRBV30 to TRBJ1-1; 8 bases match TRBD1. Germline CDR1 and CDR2: GTSNPN and SVGIG (reference sequence). The CDR3 length is 13 residues. J gave up 0 bases and V 7 bases, and 4 bases lay outside the gene matches.

The V and J genes are TRBV15 and TRBJ2-7, with unresolved D. V lost 0 bases and J lost 0, with 12 bases in between. Germline V gene sequence: CDR1 LNHNV, CDR2 YYDKDF (reference sequence). The CDR3 runs to 16 residues. The CDR3 here is CATSRDAESTSYEQYF. The DNA of the CDR3 is TGTGCCACCAGCAGAGATGCAGAAAGTACCTCCTACGAGCAGTACTTC.

The rearrangement links TRBV5-6 to TRBJ2-3; 8 bases line up with TRBD1. The CDR3 is 19 residues long. Germline-derived CDR1 and CDR2 are SGHDT and YYEEEE. The V segment lost 0 bases and the J segment 1 base; nucleotides outside the gene matches: 13. The CDR3 is CASSLGRRTPGQGTDTQYF. The CDR3 DNA follows: TGTGCCAGCAGCTTGGGGAGGAGAACCCCGGGACAGGGCACAGATACGCAGTATTTT.

The J gene is TRBJ1-2, the V gene TRBV10-3; D possibly corresponds to TRBD1 (5 bases). V was shortened by 3 bases and J by 4 bases, with 6 bases between the two germline ends. The germline CDR1 and CDR2 sequences are ENHRY and SYGVKD. This CDR3 spans 12 amino acids. DNA for the CDR3: TGTGCCATCAGTGATGGGGCCTATGGCTACACCTTC. It yields the protein CAISDGAYGYTF.

The chain has TRBV19 and TRBJ2-1; 11 bases match TRBD2. Germline loops: CDR1 LNHDA, CDR2 SQIVND (reference sequence). The CDR3 has 14 amino acids. The junction had 6 bases not matched to a gene; V was cut back by 10 bases and J by 4 bases. Here the CDR3 DNA reads TGTGCCACCGGGGGACTAGCGGATTACAATGAGCAGTTCTTC. It yields the protein CATGGLADYNEQFF.

The chain is built from TRBV6-5 and TRBJ1-5; TRBD1 might be the D (6 bases). CDR3 size: 15 residues. The V gene lost 2 bases and the J gene lost 4 bases, with 12 bases spanning the gap. The germline V gene encodes CDR1 MNHEY and CDR2 SVGAGI. The CDR3 coding sequence is TGTGCCAGCAGTTACGCAGGCGGACAGAATCAGCCCCAGCATTTT. This translates into CASSYAGGQNQPQHF.

The genes are TRBV6-5 and TRBJ1-1; 8 nucleotides line up with TRBD1. Germline lookup yields CDR1 MNHEY and CDR2 SVGAGI. CDR3 length: 14 amino acids. With 5 bases clipped from V and 5 bases from J, the junction kept 7 bases outside the gene matches. CDR3 sequence (DNA): TGTGCCAGCAGTCCACAGGGGGGGCTGACTGAAGCTTTCTTT. As protein: CASSPQGGLTEAFF.

The chain uses TRBV6-1 and TRBJ2-2; no reliable D call. The CDR3 has 16 amino acids. The V gene's germline CDR1 is MNHNS and CDR2 SASEGT. V was shortened by 2 bases and J by 0 bases, with 10 bases between the two germline ends. The CDR3 DNA is TGTGCCAGCAGTGAACGCATCAGCGCGAACACCGGGGAGCTGTTTTTT. This gives the protein CASSERISANTGELFF.

This chain links TRBV21-1 with TRBJ1-4; the D segment call TRBD1 is taken from the table without a DNA check. TRBV21-1 is labeled a pseudogene. The CDR3 is made up of 16 amino acids. CDR3 sequence (DNA): TGTGCCAGCAGCAAGGACAGTAATGCAACTAATGAAAAACTGTTTTTT. It translates to CASSKDSNATNEKLFF.

The genes are TRBV2 and TRBJ1-2; 11 nucleotides match TRBD1. CDR3 length: 15 residues. Per germline, CDR1 SNHLY and CDR2 FYNNEI. The ends lost 7 bases at V and 8 bases at J; junction bases unmatched: 12. CDR3 region: CASTYRGQGARGYTF. DNA of the CDR3: TGTGCCAGCACCTACAGAGGACAGGGGGCGCGCGGCTACACCTTC.

This sequence joins TRBV30 and TRBJ2-7, with D possibly TRBD2 on 6 matching bases. This CDR3 has 14 residues. CDR1 and CDR2 from the germline V gene are GTSNPN and SVGIG (reference sequence). Trimming stripped 0 bases from V and 4 bases from J, with 13 bases between. The CDR3 sequence: CAWSVRAGTYEQYF. The CDR3 DNA reads TGTGCCTGGAGTGTACGGGCAGGGACTTACGAGCAGTACTTC. The variable domain in full, with the rest retrieved from reference TRBV30 and TRBJ2-7, is SQTIHQWPATLVQPVGSPLSLECTVEGTSNPNLYWYRQAAGRGLQLLFYSVGIGQISSEVPQNLSASRPQDRQFILSSKKLLLSDSGFYLCAWSVRAGTYEQYFGPGTRLTVT.

The chain couples TRBV4-3 to TRBJ1-1; TRBD1 is a possible D gene (6 bases). The CDR3 length is 14 residues. Germline values: CDR1 LGHNA, CDR2 YSLEER. V lost 1 base to trimming and J lost 4 bases, with 10 bases between them. The CDR3 region is CASSQGTGSTEAFF. For the CDR3, the DNA is TGCGCCAGCAGCCAAGGTACAGGGTCCACTGAAGCTTTCTTT.

This clone appeared a single time. The V and J genes are TRBV6-2 or TRBV6-3 and TRBJ2-5, with TRBD2 matching 12 bases. The CDR3 covers 16 residues. The V gene's germline CDR1 is MNHEY and CDR2 SVGEGT. V dropped 6 bases and J dropped 2; count of bases not matched to a gene: 7. CDR3 nucleotide sequence: TGTGCCAGCAGCCGAAGAGGACTAGCGGGACAAGAGACCCAGTACTTC. Protein product: CASSRRGLAGQETQYF.